The 20 T cell receptor beta chains given below trace back to one sample, sequenced in a study of glioma-infiltrating T cells after dendritic cell vaccination. Generated by immunoSEQ multiplex PCR, the TCRdb table keeps only in-frame clones and is missing some. The table has about 92,000 clones, over 75% seen once; the top ten hold approximately 14%. Material: blood, obtained before dendritic cell vaccination. The source is a human donor with glioblastoma.

The chain carries TRBV9 and TRBJ2-5, with TRBD2 matching 10 bases. CDR1 SGDLS and CDR2 YYNGEE come from the germline V gene. The CDR3 contains 18 residues. The V segment lost 4 bases and the J segment 3 bases; nucleotides outside the gene matches: 15. CDR3 DNA: TGTGCCAGCAGCCCCTGGCCCCGACTAGCGGGTACCGAAGAGACCCAGTACTTC. Translating it yields CASSPWPRLAGTEETQYF.

A single count supports this clone. The chain links TRBV30 to TRBJ2-2, with D perhaps TRBD1 (5 bases). Trimming removed 2 bases at V and 0 bases at J, with 13 bases between. Germline CDR1 is GTSNPN and CDR2 is SVGIG (reference sequence). CDR3 size: 16 residues. CDR3 DNA: TGTGCCTGGAGTACCCCAGGGCATACGAACACCGGGGAGCTGTTTTTT. It specifies CAWSTPGHTNTGELFF.

This rearrangement joins TRBV11-2 to TRBJ1-1, with a possible D match to TRBD1 (6 bases). The length of the CDR3 is 14 residues. From germline, CDR1 is SGHAT and CDR2 FQNNGV. Trimming removed 2 bases from V and 2 bases from J, with 9 bases in between. The CDR3 sequence: CASSLTRGNTEAFF. CDR3 in DNA: TGTGCCAGCAGCTTAACCAGGGGTAACACTGAAGCTTTCTTT.

This rearrangement joins TRBV21-1 to TRBJ2-7; the DNA was not compared with TRBD1, the D call given in the table. TRBV21-1 is deemed a pseudogene. The CDR3 has 14 residues. Here the CDR3 DNA reads TGTGCCAGCAGCAAAGCAGGCAGGACCTACGAGCAGTACTTC. The encoded protein is CASSKAGRTYEQYF.

The CDR3: CASRNDRANTEAFF. CDR3 in DNA: TGTGCCAGCCGAAACGACAGGGCGAACACTGAAGCTTTCTTT. The chain is built from TRBV5-4 and TRBJ1-1; TRBD1 matches 7 bases. This CDR3 comprises 14 residues. J lost 1 base, V lost 7 bases, and 7 bases had no gene match. CDR1 is SGHNT, CDR2 YYREEE, per germline (reference sequence).

V gene TRBV4-2 combines with J gene TRBJ2-7; TRBD2 matches at 8 bases. The CDR3 contains 17 residues. The junction had 9 bases not matched to a gene; V was cut back by 0 bases and J by 2 bases. Per the germline V gene, CDR1 is LGHNA and CDR2 is YNFKEQ. The CDR3 here is CASSQDPVSGGPYEQYF. The CDR3 coding sequence is TGTGCCAGCAGCCAAGATCCTGTCAGCGGGGGCCCCTACGAGCAGTACTTC.

The chain carries TRBV19 and TRBJ2-1; D might be TRBD1 (5 bases). V was clipped by 10 bases and J by 6 bases, with 16 bases between them. Per the germline V gene, CDR1 is LNHDA and CDR2 is SQIVND (reference sequence). The length of the CDR3 is 13 residues. The CDR3 spells CATAPRQFNEQFF. The CDR3 coding sequence is TGTGCCACCGCCCCAAGACAGTTCAATGAGCAGTTCTTC.

The chain has TRBV9 and TRBJ1-2, with D tentatively TRBD1 (6 bases). V was cut by 3 bases and J by 5 bases, with 17 bases left in between. The CDR3 runs to 15 residues. The V gene's germline CDR1 is SGDLS and CDR2 YYNGEE. As DNA, the CDR3 is TGTGCCAGCAGCGACACAGGGAAGAGTGGGTATGGCTACACCTTC. Residues: CASSDTGKSGYGYTF.

The J gene is TRBJ2-7, the V gene TRBV19; possibly TRBD1 for D (6 bases). CDR1 LNHDA and CDR2 SQIVND come from the germline V gene (reference sequence). Trimming cost V 1 base and J 3 bases, with 10 bases left between them. The CDR3 spans 14 residues. CDR3 region: CASSIAGAVYEQYF. The CDR3 nucleotides read TGTGCCAGTAGTATAGCAGGGGCAGTCTACGAGCAGTACTTC.

The J gene is TRBJ1-6, the V gene TRBV6-5; no clear D. With 0 bases removed from V and 7 bases from J, the gap between germline ends came to 13 bases. This CDR3 spans 16 amino acids. From germline, CDR1 is MNHEY and CDR2 SVGAGI. The CDR3 region is CASSYSKGVKNSPLHF. CDR3 bases: TGTGCCAGCAGTTACTCTAAGGGAGTTAAGAATTCACCCCTCCACTTT.

The rearrangement uses TRBV29-1 and TRBJ2-6, with D unresolved. Germline CDR1 and CDR2: SQVTM and ANQGSEA. V was trimmed by 0 bases and J by 0 bases, leaving 3 bases between them. CDR3 length: 14 amino acids. The CDR3 reads CSVEDYSGANVLTF. The CDR3 region has the DNA TGCAGCGTTGAAGATTACTCTGGGGCCAACGTCCTGACTTTC. The entire variable domain, with the rest obtained from reference TRBV29-1 and TRBJ2-6, is as follows: SAVISQKPSRDICQRGTSLTIQCQVDSQVTMMFWYRQQPGQSLTLIATANQGSEATYESGFVIDKFPISRPNLTFSTLTVSNMSPEDSSIYLCSVEDYSGANVLTFGAGSRLTVL.

The sample holds one count of this clone. CDR3: CASSLLPTGTTQETQYF. CDR3 nucleotide sequence: TGTGCCAGCAGCTTACTCCCCACCGGGACTACTCAAGAGACCCAGTACTTC. V is TRBV7-3 and J is TRBJ2-5, with 7 bases identical to TRBD2. Germline lookup yields CDR1 SGHTA and CDR2 FQGTGA. V lost 2 bases and J lost 2; bases outside the gene matches: 11. The CDR3 consists of 17 residues.

This chain uses TRBV5-1 with TRBJ2-5; the match to TRBD2 covers 8 bases. Trimming took 0 bases from V and 3 from J; bases not matched to a gene: 10. Germline CDR1 SGHRS, CDR2 YFSETQ. The CDR3 is 17 residues long. The CDR3 region is CASSLDLGRGAEETQYF. The DNA of the CDR3 is TGCGCCAGCAGCTTGGACCTAGGGCGGGGGGCCGAAGAGACCCAGTACTTC.

CDR3 in amino acids: CSVVRGSGNTIYF. The CDR3 DNA sequence: TGCAGCGTTGTTAGGGGATCTGGAAACACCATATATTTT. The V and J genes are TRBV29-1 and TRBJ1-3; D possibly corresponds to TRBD1 (5 bases). The germline CDR1 and CDR2 sequences are SQVTM and ANQGSEA. Trimming cost V 4 bases and J 1 base, with 8 bases left between them. The CDR3 totals 13 residues.

The rearrangement links TRBV20-1 to TRBJ2-5; D is uncertain. The CDR3 has 11 residues. Germline lookup yields CDR1 DFQATT and CDR2 SNEGSKA (reference sequence). V was shortened by 6 bases and J by 0 bases, with 5 bases between the two germline ends. CDR3 DNA: TGCAGTGCCCAGTACCAAGAGACCCAGTACTTC. The encoded protein is CSAQYQETQYF.

The chain is built from TRBV28 and TRBJ1-2; no clear D. The V gene's germline CDR1 is MDHEN and CDR2 SYDVKM. The V end lost 10 bases, the J end lost 5 bases, and 14 bases lay between the germline ends. The CDR3 contains 12 residues. The CDR3 loop is CAIEGLTYGYTF. CDR3 DNA: TGTGCCATCGAGGGCTTAACTTATGGCTACACCTTC.

The chain combines TRBV7-2 with TRBJ1-2; D unresolved. Germline CDR1 is SGHTA and CDR2 is FQGNSA. V was trimmed by 2 bases and J by 6 bases, leaving 13 bases between them. The CDR3 loop spans 14 amino acids. In DNA, the CDR3 is TGTGCCAGCAGCTTATACGGGGTCCAACATGGCTACACCTTC. It encodes CASSLYGVQHGYTF.

The V call is TRBV11-2, the J call TRBJ1-1; a possible D gene is TRBD1 (6 bases). V dropped 5 bases and J dropped 6 bases, with 28 bases sitting between them. Germline lookup yields CDR1 SGHAT and CDR2 FQNNGV. The CDR3 has 18 amino acids. As DNA, the CDR3 is TGTGCCAGCAGCCGTTTTAGAACTGATCGGGACATGAGTCCTGAAGCTTTCTTT. It is translated as CASSRFRTDRDMSPEAFF.

This clone is a singleton in its sample. J is TRBJ1-5 and V is TRBV5-1; 9 bases agree with TRBD1. Germline-derived CDR1 and CDR2 are SGHRS and YFSETQ. The trim removed 0 bases at V and 6 bases at J, leaving 4 bases unmatched. The CDR3 is 15 residues long. The CDR3: CASSLGTGEVQPQHF. The CDR3 DNA sequence: TGCGCCAGCAGCTTGGGGACAGGGGAGGTTCAGCCCCAGCATTTT.

The rearrangement uses TRBV19 and TRBJ1-5, with D unresolved. Trimming removed 8 bases from V and 2 bases from J, with 13 bases in between. The CDR3 has 14 amino acids. Germline lookup yields CDR1 LNHDA and CDR2 SQIVND (reference sequence). The CDR3 region is CASANGNGNQPQHF. CDR3 DNA sequence: TGTGCCAGTGCAAACGGGAACGGCAATCAGCCCCAGCATTTT.